This paragraph covers one T cell receptor (beta chain) sequence. Its antigen is currently unknown. The CDR3 totals 17 residues. Germline V gene lookup returns CDR1 GTSNPN and CDR2 SVGIG (reference sequence). The V gene end was trimmed by 3 bases and the J gene end by 3 bases; junction bases not matched to a gene: 12. The data are from a study of multiple sclerosis patients with progressive multifocal leukoencephalopathy. Regarding the study as a whole: Preferential TRBV-TRBJ pairings or common gene usage were not detected at PML.

Described time point: around eleven months of natalizumab therapy. Multiple sclerosis patients on natalizumab who never developed PML served as longitudinally sampled controls. Sequencing was at survey level. The protocol was immunoSEQ multiplex PCR, while the TCRdb copy is restricted to in-frame clones and leaves out a portion. Of under 30,000 clones listed, 90% are singletons. This sequence originates from a human donor with multiple sclerosis. The V and J genes are TRBV30 and TRBJ2-1; 9 bases are shared with TRBD2. The specimen comprised PBMCs, sampled from a patient treated with natalizumab. CDR3 DNA: TGTGCCTGGAGCGCGGAACGGACTAGCGCTAACTACAATGAGCAGTTCTTC. Residues: CAWSAERTSANYNEQFF.